The 5 T cell receptor beta chains in this list originate from one sample, sequenced in a study of blood T cells in healthy people across ages. A second 7 to 11 cycle PCR used barcoded and J-beta primers. MiXCR, run by TCRdb on the 5' RACE reads, gives a single entry per CDR3 protein. The table includes roughly 560,000 distinct CDR3 sequences, 24% detected once. The same specimen was also included in a second study, on T cells of mothers and their children.

The material sequenced was blood. These receptor sequences come from a boy between 10 and 17 years old in good health.

As regards this clonotype: Here the CDR3 omits its conserved ending phenylalanine or tryptophan, so a read error is the likely source. This chain connects TRBV19 to TRBJ2-7; D assignment may be TRBD1 or TRBD2 (5 bases each). V dropped 5 bases and J dropped 7 bases, with 18 bases sitting between them. Germline loops: CDR1 LNHDA, CDR2 SQIVND (reference sequence). CDR3 size: 14 residues. This CDR3 is CASSPTGAHREQYL. In DNA form, the CDR3 reads TGTGCCAGTAGTCCGACCGGGGCACATCGAGAGCAGTACCTC.

The chain couples TRBV3-1 to TRBJ2-1, with 7 nucleotides matching TRBD2. This CDR3 region has 16 residues. With V trimmed by 1 base and J by 4 bases, 7 bases remained unmatched. Germline V gene lookup returns CDR1 LGHDT and CDR2 YNNKEL (reference sequence). CDR3 sequence: CASSQGDPGLYNEQFF. The CDR3 coding sequence is TGTGCCAGCAGCCAAGGGGATCCGGGACTATACAATGAGCAGTTCTTC.

The V and J genes are TRBV3-1 and TRBJ2-5; TRBD2 aligns across 8 bases. The junction had 5 bases not matched to a gene; V was cut back by 3 bases and J by 2 bases. Germline CDR1 is LGHDT and CDR2 is YNNKEL (reference sequence). The CDR3 contains 15 residues. The CDR3 spells CASSQFLAGQETQYF. In DNA, the CDR3 is TGTGCCAGCAGCCAGTTTCTAGCGGGTCAAGAGACCCAGTACTTC.

The chain joins TRBV4-2 to TRBJ2-5; the D gene is possibly TRBD2 (6 bases). The tail of the sequence fits TRBJ2-1 better, so the J call may be wrong. The CDR3 totals 17 residues. CDR1 and CDR2 from the germline V gene are LGHNA and YNFKEQ. The CDR3 DNA sequence: TGTGCCAGCAGCCAAGATCCCTCTAGCGCTCTATACAATGAGCAGTTCTTC. This gives the protein CASSQDPSSALYNEQFF.

This clonotype was seen more than once but under ten times. The chain employs TRBV4-1 and TRBJ2-5, with unresolved D. Matching the DNA end better, TRBJ2-7 makes the J call doubtful. Germline loops: CDR1 MGHRA, CDR2 YSYEKL. CDR3 length: 12 residues. CDR3 coding DNA: TGCGCCAGCAGCCAAGATTATTCCGAGCAGTACTTC. Amino acid sequence: CASSQDYSEQYF.